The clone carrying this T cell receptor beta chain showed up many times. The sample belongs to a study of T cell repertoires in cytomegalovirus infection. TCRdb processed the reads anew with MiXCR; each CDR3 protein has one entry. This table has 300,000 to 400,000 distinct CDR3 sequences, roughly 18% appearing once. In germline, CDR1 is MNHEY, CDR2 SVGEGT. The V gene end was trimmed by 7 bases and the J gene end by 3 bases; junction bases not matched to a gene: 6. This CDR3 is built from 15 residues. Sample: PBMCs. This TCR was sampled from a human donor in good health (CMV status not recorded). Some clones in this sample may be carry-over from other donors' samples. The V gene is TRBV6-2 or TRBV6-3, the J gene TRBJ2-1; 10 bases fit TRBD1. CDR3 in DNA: TGTGCCAGCACACCGGGGACAGGGGACTACAATGAGCAGTTCTTC. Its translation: CASTPGTGDYNEQFF.